Following are 14 T cell receptor beta chains from one sample sequenced in a study of cytomegalovirus exposure and HLA in healthy donors. PCR amplification relied on 60 Vbeta primers (plus 13 Jbeta primers). Some clones are missing from TCRdb's copy, which holds only in-frame ones; the method was immunoSEQ multiplex PCR. The table shows roughly 69,000 clones, with 73% occurring only once. The specimen sequenced was PBMCs. These receptors were obtained from a man aged 45 to 65 in good health and CMV-seronegative.

V and J are TRBV5-1 and TRBJ2-3; D ambiguous. From germline, CDR1 is SGHRS and CDR2 YFSETQ. The ends were cut back, 7 bases at V and 0 bases at J, with 15 bases in the middle. This CDR3 comprises 15 residues. CDR3 sequence: CASCVGSSSTDTQYF. The CDR3 nucleotides are TGCGCCAGCTGCGTGGGTAGCTCTAGCACAGATACGCAGTATTTT.

The rearrangement uses TRBV9 and TRBJ2-7; TRBD1 matches at 9 bases. V lost 3 bases, J lost 8 bases, and 6 bases stayed unmatched. The length of the CDR3 is 13 residues. Germline CDR1 and CDR2: SGDLS and YYNGEE. The CDR3 loop reads CASSGGTGSKQYF. The CDR3 bases are TGTGCCAGCAGCGGAGGGACAGGGAGTAAGCAGTACTTC.

The chain combines TRBV25-1 with TRBJ1-3; no firm D call. Trimming cost V 3 bases and J 1 base, with 10 bases left between them. The germline V gene encodes CDR1 MGHDK and CDR2 SYGVNS. This CDR3 region has 15 residues. This CDR3 reads CASSERSVSGNTIYF. The CDR3 coding sequence is TGTGCCAGCAGTGAGCGAAGTGTGTCTGGAAACACCATATATTTT.

This clone was detected once. V is TRBV27 and J is TRBJ1-1; D call uncertain. Per the germline V gene, CDR1 is MNHEY and CDR2 is SMNVEV (reference sequence). The germline V and J ends were trimmed by 3 bases and 7 bases, with 9 bases remaining between them. The CDR3 has 12 amino acids. The CDR3 DNA is TGTGCCAGCAGTTTCGCGGGAGGTGAAGCTTTCTTT. Protein product: CASSFAGGEAFF.

This chain uses TRBV5-1 with TRBJ1-4; TRBD1 agrees at 7 bases. The CDR3 spans 17 residues. The V segment lost 0 bases and the J segment 3 bases; nucleotides outside the gene matches: 8. Germline CDR1 SGHRS, CDR2 YFSETQ. CDR3 in amino acids: CASSLVVTGEPNEKLFF. CDR3 DNA: TGCGCCAGCAGCTTGGTGGTAACAGGGGAGCCTAATGAAAAACTGTTTTTT.

V usage is TRBV10-2 and J usage is TRBJ1-1; the D is unclear. The CDR3 loop spans 11 amino acids. Trimming took off 3 bases at V and 8 bases at J, with 7 bases between the two ends. Germline assignment: CDR1 WSHSY and CDR2 SAAADI. CDR3 loop: CASSDGPEAFF. The CDR3 region has the DNA TGCGCCAGCAGTGATGGGCCCGAAGCTTTCTTT.

The V gene is TRBV2, the J gene TRBJ1-1, with a tentative D call TRBD1 (5 bases). The CDR3 spans 11 residues. In germline, CDR1 is SNHLY, CDR2 FYNNEI. Between the trimmed V and J ends, which lost 10 bases and 8 bases, there was a span of 14 bases. CDR3: CATPTASEAFF. DNA of the CDR3: TGTGCCACCCCGACAGCCAGCGAAGCTTTCTTT.

The chain combines TRBV2 with TRBJ1-1; possible D gene TRBD1, 5 bases. CDR1 is SNHLY, CDR2 FYNNEI, per germline. The CDR3 totals 14 residues. The V gene lost 3 bases and the J gene lost 11 bases, with 19 bases spanning the gap. The CDR3 loop reads CASSDAGERRRAFF. CDR3 DNA sequence: TGTGCCAGCAGTGACGCGGGGGAACGGCGTAGGGCTTTCTTT.

The chain uses TRBV9 and TRBJ1-2; 7 bases line up with TRBD1. CDR1 is SGDLS and CDR2 is YYNGEE in the germline V gene. Unmatched junction bases numbered 9, after V lost 0 bases and J lost 4 bases. The CDR3 contains 16 residues. CDR3 sequence (DNA): TGTGCCAGCAGCGTAGCTCTAGGGGCAGGGGGCTATGGCTACACCTTC. It translates to CASSVALGAGGYGYTF.

The chain couples TRBV5-1 to TRBJ1-1, with unresolved D. V lost 4 bases and J lost 2, with 12 bases in between. The CDR3 contains 14 residues. Germline lookup yields CDR1 SGHRS and CDR2 YFSETQ. The CDR3 coding sequence is TGCGCCAGCAGCCCGGGAGGGAGAAACACTGAAGCTTTCTTT. As protein: CASSPGGRNTEAFF.

This chain uses TRBV29-1 with TRBJ2-7, with 9 bases identical to TRBD1. This CDR3 contains 13 residues. CDR1 is SQVTM, CDR2 ANQGSEA, per germline. The trim removed 3 bases at V and 4 bases at J, leaving 4 bases unmatched. Written as DNA, the CDR3 is TGCAGCGTTGAGGGACAGGGTCTGTACGAGCAGTACTTC. Residues: CSVEGQGLYEQYF.

The chain is built from TRBV18 and TRBJ2-4; 7 nucleotides agree with TRBD2. This CDR3 has 14 residues. Germline values: CDR1 KGHSH, CDR2 LQKENI. V lost 3 bases, J lost 6 bases, and 5 bases stayed unmatched. CDR3 DNA: TGTGCCAGCTCACCGGGAGGGTACCCAAACATTCAGTACTTC. Encoded protein: CASSPGGYPNIQYF.

This clone appeared a few times. This chain uses TRBV2 with TRBJ2-6; D not resolved. The V end lost 3 bases, the J end lost 4 bases, and 13 bases lay between the germline ends. Germline V gene data show CDR1 as SNHLY and CDR2 as FYNNEI. The CDR3 has 16 amino acids. CDR3 nucleotide sequence: TGTGCCAGCAGTGAGTCACTCATTCGGGGGGCCAACGTCCTGACTTTC. Residues: CASSESLIRGANVLTF.

The rearrangement uses TRBV6-1 and TRBJ2-2; D is uncertain. Germline CDR1 and CDR2: MNHNS and SASEGT. The CDR3 is 17 amino acids. Trimming stripped 3 bases from V and 4 bases from J, with 18 bases between. The CDR3 coding sequence is TGTGCCAGCAGTGATCGATCCAAACACAGTGCCACCGGGGAGCTGTTTTTT. Protein product: CASSDRSKHSATGELFF.